These T cell receptor beta chains were read from a single sample in a study of cytomegalovirus exposure and HLA in healthy donors. TCRdb keeps only in-frame clones here, not all; method: immunoSEQ multiplex PCR. The sample yields around 170,000 clones, about four fifths seen once. Sequences were obtained from PBMCs. The receptors come from a woman in her 50s in good health and CMV-seronegative. CDR3s include the opening cysteine and the closing phenylalanine or tryptophan. Clone sizes are given selectively: once, few, many, or a class where the clone is expanded.

TRBJ1-1	TRBV21-1	.	CASRRQGNMNTEAFF
TRBJ1-2	TRBV30	.	CAWRPSLDRTNYGYTF
TRBJ2-1	TRBV2	.	CASSGEGNEQFF
TRBJ1-5	TRBV28	few	CASETGTATYQPQHF
TRBJ2-7	TRBV15	.	CATSRDAASGGPYEQYF
TRBJ2-7	TRBV18	.	CASSPGGLAGEASYEQYF
TRBJ2-7	TRBV29-1	.	CSVGQGPSYEQYF
TRBJ1-5	TRBV5-6	.	CASSLGQSNQPQHF
TRBJ2-5	TRBV10-3	.	CAIRGGETQYF
TRBJ2-1	TRBV27	.	CASSLVGAYEQFF
TRBJ1-1	TRBV6-5	.	CASSYAGANTEAFF
TRBJ1-1	TRBV28	.	CASSLWGDRNTEAFF
TRBJ1-5	TRBV4-3	.	CASSQESLYQPQHF
TRBJ2-7	TRBV5-1	.	CASSFSGSPEQYF
TRBJ1-2	TRBV5-4	.	CASSHFTAQGQGYGYTF
TRBJ1-2	TRBV4-1	.	CASSQDEERARGYTF
TRBJ1-2	TRBV7-2	.	CASSLGSGGSGYTF
TRBJ1-4	TRBV25-1	.	CASSEMGGTIGSKLFF
TRBJ2-2	TRBV28	.	CASRVLAGAGTGELFF
TRBJ1-4	TRBV18	.	CASSKEGAWEKLFF
TRBJ1-1	TRBV7-9	.	CASSFRLGVNTEAFF
TRBJ2-1	TRBV11-3	.	CASSQTGVPYNEQFF
TRBJ2-4	TRBV7-9	.	CASSLGQGLAKNIQYF
TRBJ1-5	TRBV5-5	.	CASSAEQYSNQPQHF
TRBJ2-7	TRBV4-1	.	CASSQGAVRDEQYF
TRBJ2-1	TRBV4-1	.	CASSETTSGSGNEQFF
TRBJ1-2	TRBV7-9	.	CASSPRDLDYGYTF
TRBJ2-2	TRBV7-9	.	CASSPPVFGQGGSGELFF
TRBJ1-1	TRBV28	.	CASSLAGVNTEAFF
TRBJ2-1	TRBV5-4	.	CASSLLRESYNEQFF
.	TRBV10-1	.	CASSEAGSYEQYF
TRBJ2-1	TRBV5-1	.	CASSGFLGAGGRGEQFF